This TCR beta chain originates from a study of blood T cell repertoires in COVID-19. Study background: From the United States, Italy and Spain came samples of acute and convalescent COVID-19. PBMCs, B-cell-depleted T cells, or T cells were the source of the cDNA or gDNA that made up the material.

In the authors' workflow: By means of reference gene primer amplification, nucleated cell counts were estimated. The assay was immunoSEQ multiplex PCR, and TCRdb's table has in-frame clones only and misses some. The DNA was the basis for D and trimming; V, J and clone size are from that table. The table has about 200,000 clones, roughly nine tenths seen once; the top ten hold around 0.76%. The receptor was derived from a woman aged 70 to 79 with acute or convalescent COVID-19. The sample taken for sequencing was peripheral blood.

CDR3 in amino acids: CASSQLSTGTDTQYF. The CDR3 nucleotides are TGTGCCAGCAGCCAATTATCGACTGGCACAGATACGCAGTATTTT. The rearrangement joins TRBV4-2 to TRBJ2-3; D is unclear. Trimming removed 2 bases from V and 1 base from J, with 10 bases in between. The CDR3 spans 15 residues. CDR1 is LGHNA, CDR2 YNFKEQ, per germline.